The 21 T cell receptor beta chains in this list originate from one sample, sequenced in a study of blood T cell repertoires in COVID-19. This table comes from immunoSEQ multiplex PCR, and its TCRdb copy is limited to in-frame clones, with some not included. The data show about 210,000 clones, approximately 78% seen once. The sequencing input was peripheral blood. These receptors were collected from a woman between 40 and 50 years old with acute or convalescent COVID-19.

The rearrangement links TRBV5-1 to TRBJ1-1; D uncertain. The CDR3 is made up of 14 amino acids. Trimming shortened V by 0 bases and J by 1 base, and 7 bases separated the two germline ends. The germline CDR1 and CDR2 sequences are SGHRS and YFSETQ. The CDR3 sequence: CASSLAAENTEAFF. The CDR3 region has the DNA TGCGCCAGCAGCTTGGCGGCGGAGAACACTGAAGCTTTCTTT. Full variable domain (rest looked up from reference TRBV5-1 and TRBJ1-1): KAGVTQTPRYLIKTRGQQVTLSCSPISGHRSVSWYQQTPGQGLQFLFEYFSETQRNKGNFPGRFSGRQFSNSRSEMNVSTLELGDSALYLCASSLAAENTEAFFGQGTRLTVV.

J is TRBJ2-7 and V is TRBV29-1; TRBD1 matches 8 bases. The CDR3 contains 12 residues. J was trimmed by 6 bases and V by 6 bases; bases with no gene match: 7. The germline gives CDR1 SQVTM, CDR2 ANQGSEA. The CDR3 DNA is TGCAGCGTCATGACAGGGGACGTCGAGCAGTACTTC. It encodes CSVMTGDVEQYF.

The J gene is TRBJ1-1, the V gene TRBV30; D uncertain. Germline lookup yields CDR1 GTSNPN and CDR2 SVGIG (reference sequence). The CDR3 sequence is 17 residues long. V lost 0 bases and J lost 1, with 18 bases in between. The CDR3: CAWSVHTPGPWNTEAFF. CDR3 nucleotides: TGTGCCTGGAGTGTCCATACTCCAGGTCCGTGGAACACTGAAGCTTTCTTT.

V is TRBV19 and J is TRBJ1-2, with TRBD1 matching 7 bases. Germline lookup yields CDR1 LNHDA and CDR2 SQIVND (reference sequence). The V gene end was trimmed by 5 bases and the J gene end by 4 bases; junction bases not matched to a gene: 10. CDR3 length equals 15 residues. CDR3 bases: TGTGCCAGTAGTTTCCCAGGGGGATCCTCCTATGGCTACACCTTC. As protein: CASSFPGGSSYGYTF.

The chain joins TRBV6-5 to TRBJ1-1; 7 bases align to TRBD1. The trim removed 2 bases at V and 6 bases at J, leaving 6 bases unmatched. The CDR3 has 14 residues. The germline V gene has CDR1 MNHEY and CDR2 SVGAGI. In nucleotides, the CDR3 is TGTGCCAGCAGTTACGACGACAGGGACGCTGAAGCTTTCTTT. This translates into CASSYDDRDAEAFF.

The CDR3 protein is CASSYLPERLNEKLFF. CDR3 nucleotides: TGTGCCAGCAGTTACCTCCCGGAGAGACTAAATGAAAAACTGTTTTTT. The chain employs TRBV6-6 and TRBJ1-4; no clear D. V lost 2 bases and J lost 5, with 15 bases in between. Germline-derived CDR1 and CDR2 are MNHNY and SVGAGI (reference sequence). The CDR3 is 16 residues long.

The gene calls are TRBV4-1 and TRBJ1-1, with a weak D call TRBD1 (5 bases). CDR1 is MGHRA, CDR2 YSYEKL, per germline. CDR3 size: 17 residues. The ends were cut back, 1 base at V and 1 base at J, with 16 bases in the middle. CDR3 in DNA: TGCGCCAGCAGCCAAGCCCCACCCCGCAGGGCGAACACTGAAGCTTTCTTT. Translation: CASSQAPPRRANTEAFF.

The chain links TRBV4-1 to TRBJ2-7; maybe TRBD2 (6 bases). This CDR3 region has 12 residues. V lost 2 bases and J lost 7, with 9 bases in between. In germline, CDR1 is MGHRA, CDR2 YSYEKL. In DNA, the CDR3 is TGCGCCAGCAGCCAAACGGGGGAGGAGCAGTACTTC. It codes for CASSQTGEEQYF.

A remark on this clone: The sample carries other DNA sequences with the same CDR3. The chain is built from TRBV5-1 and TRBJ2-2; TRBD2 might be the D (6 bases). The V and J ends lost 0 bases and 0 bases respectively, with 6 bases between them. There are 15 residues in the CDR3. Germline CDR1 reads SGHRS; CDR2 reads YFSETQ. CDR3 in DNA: TGCGCCAGCAGCTTGGCGGGAGCGAACACCGGGGAGCTGTTTTTT. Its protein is CASSLAGANTGELFF.

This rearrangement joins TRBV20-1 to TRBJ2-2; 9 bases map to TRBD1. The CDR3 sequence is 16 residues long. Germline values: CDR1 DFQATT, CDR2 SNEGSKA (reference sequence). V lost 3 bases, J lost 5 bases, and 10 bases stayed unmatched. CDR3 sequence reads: CSASEPGQGLTGELFF. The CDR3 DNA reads TGCAGTGCTAGTGAACCGGGACAGGGCTTAACCGGGGAGCTGTTTTTT.

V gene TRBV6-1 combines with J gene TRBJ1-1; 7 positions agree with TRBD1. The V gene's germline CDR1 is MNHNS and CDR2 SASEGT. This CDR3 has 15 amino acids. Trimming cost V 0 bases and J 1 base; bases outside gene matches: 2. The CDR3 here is CASSEANRGNTEAFF. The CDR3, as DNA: TGTGCCAGCAGTGAAGCTAACAGGGGGAACACTGAAGCTTTCTTT.

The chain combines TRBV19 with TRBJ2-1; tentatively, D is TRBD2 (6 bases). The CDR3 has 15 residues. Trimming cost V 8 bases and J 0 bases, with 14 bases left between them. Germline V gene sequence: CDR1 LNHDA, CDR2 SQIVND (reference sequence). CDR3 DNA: TGTGCCAGTTTGCCCACTAGCAGCTCCTACAATGAGCAGTTCTTC. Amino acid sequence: CASLPTSSSYNEQFF.

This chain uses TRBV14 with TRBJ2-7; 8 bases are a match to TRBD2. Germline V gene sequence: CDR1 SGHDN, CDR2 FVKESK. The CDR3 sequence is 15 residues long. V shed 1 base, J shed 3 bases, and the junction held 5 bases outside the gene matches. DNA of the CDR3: TGTGCCAGCAGCCAAGGGCGCGGGAGGATCTACGAGCAGTACTTC. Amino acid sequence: CASSQGRGRIYEQYF.

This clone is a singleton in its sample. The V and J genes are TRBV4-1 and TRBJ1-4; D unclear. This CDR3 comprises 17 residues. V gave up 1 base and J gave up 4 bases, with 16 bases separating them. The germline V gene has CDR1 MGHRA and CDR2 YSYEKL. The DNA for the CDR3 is TGCGCCAGCAGCCAAGCCGACCAGGCAGGAAGTAATGAAAAACTGTTTTTT. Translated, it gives CASSQADQAGSNEKLFF.

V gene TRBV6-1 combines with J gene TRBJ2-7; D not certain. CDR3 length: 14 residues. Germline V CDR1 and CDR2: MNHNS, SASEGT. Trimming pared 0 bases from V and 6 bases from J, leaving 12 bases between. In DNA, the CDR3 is TGTGCCAGCAGTGAAGCTGTAAGACTGTCCGAGCAGTACTTC. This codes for CASSEAVRLSEQYF.

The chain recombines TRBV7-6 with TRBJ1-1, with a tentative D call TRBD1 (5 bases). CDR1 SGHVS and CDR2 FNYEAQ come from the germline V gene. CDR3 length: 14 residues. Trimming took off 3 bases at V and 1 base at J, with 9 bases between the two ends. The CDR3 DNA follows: TGTGCCAGCAGCTTTCTCGGGGGGAACACTGAAGCTTTCTTT. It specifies CASSFLGGNTEAFF.

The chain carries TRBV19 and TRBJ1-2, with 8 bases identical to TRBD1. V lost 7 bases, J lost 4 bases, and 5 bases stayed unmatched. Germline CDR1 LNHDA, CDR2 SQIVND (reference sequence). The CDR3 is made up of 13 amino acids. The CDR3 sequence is CASKPGGFYGYTF. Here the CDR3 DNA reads TGTGCCAGTAAGCCAGGGGGCTTCTATGGCTACACCTTC.

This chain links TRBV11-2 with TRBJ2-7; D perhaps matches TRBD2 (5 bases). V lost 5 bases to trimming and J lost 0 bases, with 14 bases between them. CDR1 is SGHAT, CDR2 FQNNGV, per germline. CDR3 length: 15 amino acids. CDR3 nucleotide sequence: TGTGCCAGCAGCCGGAAGTTGGAGGCCTCCTACGAGCAGTACTTC. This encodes CASSRKLEASYEQYF. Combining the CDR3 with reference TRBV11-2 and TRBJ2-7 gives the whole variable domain EAGVAQSPRYKIIEKRQSVAFWCNPISGHATLYWYQQILGQGPKLLIQFQNNGVVDDSQLPKDRFSAERLKGVDSTLKIQPAKLEDSAVYLCASSRKLEASYEQYFGPGTRLTVT.

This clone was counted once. This chain's CDR3 is CASGLADTQYF. CDR3 sequence (DNA): TGTGCCAGCGGACTAGCGGATACGCAGTATTTT. The chain uses TRBV19 and TRBJ2-3; 9 bases agree with TRBD2. CDR3 length: 11 residues. Germline V gene lookup returns CDR1 LNHDA and CDR2 SQIVND (reference sequence). With 9 bases clipped from V and 6 bases from J, the junction kept 1 base outside the gene matches.

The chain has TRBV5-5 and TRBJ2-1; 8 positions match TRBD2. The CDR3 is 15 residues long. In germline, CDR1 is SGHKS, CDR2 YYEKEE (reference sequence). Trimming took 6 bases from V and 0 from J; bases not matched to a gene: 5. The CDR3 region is CASIEAGDSYNEQFF. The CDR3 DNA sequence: TGTGCCAGCATTGAAGCGGGAGACTCCTACAATGAGCAGTTCTTC. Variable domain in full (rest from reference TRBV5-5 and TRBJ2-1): DAGVTQSPTHLIKTRGQQVTLRCSPISGHKSVSWYQQVLGQGPQFIFQYYEKEERGRGNFPDRFSARQFPNYSSELNVNALLLGDSALYLCASIEAGDSYNEQFFGPGTRLTVL.

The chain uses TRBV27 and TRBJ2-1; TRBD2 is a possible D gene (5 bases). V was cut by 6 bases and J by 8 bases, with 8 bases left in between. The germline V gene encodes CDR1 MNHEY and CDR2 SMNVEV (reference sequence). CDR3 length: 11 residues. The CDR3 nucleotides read TGTGCCAGCAGACGTAGCGATGAGCAGTTCTTC. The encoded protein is CASRRSDEQFF.